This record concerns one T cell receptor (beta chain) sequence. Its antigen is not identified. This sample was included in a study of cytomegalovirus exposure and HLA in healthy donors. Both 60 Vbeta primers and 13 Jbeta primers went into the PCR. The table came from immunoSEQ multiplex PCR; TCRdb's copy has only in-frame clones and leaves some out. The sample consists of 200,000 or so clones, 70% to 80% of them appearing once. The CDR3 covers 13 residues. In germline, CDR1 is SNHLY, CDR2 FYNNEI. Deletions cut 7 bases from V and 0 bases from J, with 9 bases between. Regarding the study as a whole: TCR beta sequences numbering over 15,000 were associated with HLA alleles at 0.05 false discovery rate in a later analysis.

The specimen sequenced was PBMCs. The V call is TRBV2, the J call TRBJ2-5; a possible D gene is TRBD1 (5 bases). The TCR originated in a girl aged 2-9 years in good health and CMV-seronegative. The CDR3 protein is CASTPGNQETQYF. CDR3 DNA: TGTGCCAGCACTCCAGGGAACCAAGAGACCCAGTACTTC.